This entry features one TCR beta chain sequence. The antigen it recognizes is unknown. For every CD8+ T cell subset, hundreds of thousands of cells were flow-sorted straight into RLT lysis buffer, and each subset was sorted in triplicate. To keep memory contaminants out, a stringent definition of naive CD8+ T cells was applied: CD45RO-CCR7+CD27+CD95-. Peripheral blood mononuclear cells were isolated from buffy coats by standard density gradient centrifugation. A FACSAria III was used to flow-sort naive CD8+ T cells into CXCR3-negative and CXCR3-positive populations. An RNeasy Mini Kit was used to extract total RNA from the sorted cells. These data belong to a study of CXCR3-negative and CXCR3-positive naive CD8 T cells (dated by TCRdb to the late 2010s). For the wider study: In total, some 150 million TRB reads were obtained, which works out to roughly 1.5 +/- 0.3 million reads per library. Data from ten to twelve donors, pooled across two independent experiments, went into the diversity and physicochemical repertoire analyses. For the TRBV-TRBJ cluster analysis, the naive subsets came from 5 donors, while the memory cells came from 3 donors.

General conclusions and limits of the study: Naive CXCR3-negative and CXCR3-positive cells from the same donor showed similar TRBV-TRBJ usage, whereas memory cells showed distinct patterns. Because surface CD5, which is linked to self-reactivity in mice, was comparable between the naive subsets, TCR interaction strength was also inferred from TRB CDR3 physicochemical properties. Both naive subsets had comparably high repertoire diversity, while memory CD8+ T cells had much lower repertoire diversity. Freshly isolated PBMCs were used for most assays because CXCR3 expression partially decreased after cryopreservation. Compared with CXCR3-negative naive cells, CXCR3-positive naive cells had TRB CDR3s with higher hydrophobicity (lower Kidera factor 4), lower energy, and higher strength and volume indices.

The CDR3 numbers 14 residues from cysteine through phenylalanine. The coding DNA is unavailable. CDR1 and CDR2, looked up from the germline V gene, are MNHEY and SVGEGT. Instrument on record: NextSeq 550. The Human TCR Profiling Kit (MiLaboratory) was used to prepare UMI-labeled 5' RACE TRB cDNA libraries. The full amount of extracted RNA was used for cDNA synthesis, and the full amount of resulting cDNA was used for PCR amplification. Libraries were prepared in parallel with an identical number of PCR cycles. Per the source publication's procedure: With a requirement of at least two reads per UMI, MIGEC and MiXCR extracted about 48,000 +/- 9,800 unique UMI-labeled TRB cDNA molecules per library. On average, each library contained approximately 40,000 +/- 10,000 functional in-frame TRB CDR3 nucleotide clonotypes without stop codons. After downsampling to 5000 UMI-labeled TRB molecules per sample, diversity metrics, including normalized Shannon-Wiener and Chao1, were computed in VDJtools. For the central five CDR3 residues, VDJtools calculated physicochemical properties weighted by clonotype size, namely interaction energy, strength, volume and Kidera factor 4. TCRdb reprocessed the reads, so every CDR3 protein sequence counts as one entry and DNA is not shown. Clone size and V and J calls follow TCRdb, not the original study. The sample's table lists a count of around 60,000 distinct CDR3 sequences. The ten biggest clones cover approximately 0.45% of the sample.

The V and J genes are TRBV6-2 or TRBV6-3 and TRBJ1-1. This TCR was recovered from a human donor in good health. Some clones in this sample may be carry-over from other donors' samples. Source material: naive CXCR3- CD8+ T cells from blood. The cell subset or site label for this specimen denotes: CD45RO-CCR7+CD27+CD95- naive CD8+ T cells lacking CXCR3 (TNR3-). The encoded CDR3 is CASSYKPEWVEAFF.